This T cell receptor (beta chain) was identified during a study of blood T cells in healthy people across ages. Primers used in a second PCR of about 6 to 11 cycles were a sample-barcoded 5' primer and a J-beta primer mix. Each cDNA molecule was tagged by a template-switch adaptor that had 12 random nucleotides. TCRdb called the 5' RACE reads again in MiXCR, with one record for every CDR3 protein. Of about 680,000 distinct CDR3 sequences in the sample, 45% to 50% are singletons; the top ten hold roughly 34%. The ends were cut back, 3 bases at V and 1 base at J, with 9 bases in the middle. This CDR3 is 14 amino acids long. The germline V gene encodes CDR1 KGHSH and CDR2 LQKENI.

This receptor was identified in a woman in her fifties or sixties in good health. The genes are TRBV18 and TRBJ1-2, with no clear D. The specimen sequenced was blood. CDR3 amino acids: CASSPLPDNYGYTF. The CDR3 nucleotides read TGTGCCAGCTCACCCCTCCCGGATAACTATGGCTACACCTTC.